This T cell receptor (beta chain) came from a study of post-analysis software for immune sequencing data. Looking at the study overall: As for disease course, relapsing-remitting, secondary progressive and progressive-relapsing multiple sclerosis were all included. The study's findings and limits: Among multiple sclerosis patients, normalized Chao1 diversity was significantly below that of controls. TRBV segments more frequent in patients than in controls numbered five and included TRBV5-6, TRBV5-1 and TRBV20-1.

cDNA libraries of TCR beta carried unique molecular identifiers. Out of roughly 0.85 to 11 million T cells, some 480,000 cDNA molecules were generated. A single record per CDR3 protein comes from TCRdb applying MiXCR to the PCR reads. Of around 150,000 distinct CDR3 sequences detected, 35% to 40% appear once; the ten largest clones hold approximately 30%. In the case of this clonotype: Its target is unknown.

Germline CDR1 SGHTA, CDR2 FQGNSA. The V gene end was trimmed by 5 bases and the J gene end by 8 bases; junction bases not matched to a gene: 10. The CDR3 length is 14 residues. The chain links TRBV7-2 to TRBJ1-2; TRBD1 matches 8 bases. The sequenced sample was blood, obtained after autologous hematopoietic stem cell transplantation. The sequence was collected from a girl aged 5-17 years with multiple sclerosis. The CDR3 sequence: CASSPRGPAGGYTF. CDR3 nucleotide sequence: TGTGCCAGCAGCCCCAGGGGGCCGGCGGGGGGCTACACCTTC.